Below are 21 T cell receptor beta chains sequenced from a single sample in a study of identical twins. TCRdb re-analysed the 5' RACE reads in MiXCR, keeping a single row per CDR3 protein. This sample has 420,000 or so distinct CDR3 sequences; approximately 17% occur once, and the top ten carry roughly 12%. Sequences were obtained from naive T cells sorted from blood. These receptors were taken from a man between 45 and 60 years old in good health.

This clonotype was picked up a small number of times. The chain is built from TRBV6-2 or TRBV6-3 and TRBJ2-3; maybe TRBD2 (6 bases). Germline assignment: CDR1 MNHEY and CDR2 SVGEGT. CDR3 size: 14 residues. V was trimmed by 2 bases and J by 5 bases, leaving 11 bases between them. CDR3 nucleotides: TGTGCCAGCAGTTACCGCGGGGATAGAGATACGCAGTATTTT. This sequence encodes CASSYRGDRDTQYF.

This clonotype was seen many times. The rearrangement uses TRBV7-6 and TRBJ2-3; 11 bases match TRBD2. Germline-derived CDR1 and CDR2 are SGHVS and FNYEAQ. The CDR3 has 15 amino acids. The J segment lost 2 bases and the V segment lost 4 bases, leaving 2 bases of the junction unmatched. This CDR3 reads CASSSGLAVTDTQYF. The CDR3 DNA reads TGTGCCAGCAGCTCGGGACTAGCGGTCACAGATACGCAGTATTTT.

This clonotype occurred many times. The rearrangement joins TRBV28 to TRBJ2-3; possibly TRBD1 or TRBD2 for D (5 bases each). CDR1 and CDR2 (germline): MDHEN, SYDVKM. The CDR3 sequence is 16 residues long. V was trimmed by 3 bases and J by 2 bases, leaving 15 bases between them. CDR3 DNA: TGTGCCAGCAGTTTGGCCGGGACCGCAGCCACAGATACGCAGTATTTT. Amino acid sequence: CASSLAGTAATDTQYF.

V is TRBV6-6 and J is TRBJ2-7; D uncertain. Germline CDR1 reads MNHNY; CDR2 reads SVGAGI (reference sequence). V was shortened by 5 bases and J by 6 bases, with 11 bases between the two germline ends. The CDR3 runs to 12 residues. The CDR3 DNA is TGTGCCAGCAGTCCGGGCGTCGCCGAGCAGTACTTC. The encoded protein is CASSPGVAEQYF.

The chain carries TRBV12-3 or TRBV12-4 and TRBJ2-3; tentatively, D is TRBD2 (6 bases). Trimming shortened V by 3 bases and J by 0 bases, and 19 bases separated the two germline ends. CDR3 length: 18 amino acids. CDR3 in amino acids: CASSFVTSYLSSTDTQYF. DNA of the CDR3: TGTGCCAGCAGTTTTGTGACTAGTTATCTCTCTAGCACAGATACGCAGTATTTT.

V usage is TRBV29-1 and J usage is TRBJ2-6; TRBD1 agrees at 9 bases. V was pared by 7 bases and J by 0 bases, with 7 bases of the junction left unmatched. The CDR3 runs 16 residues. Germline V CDR1 and CDR2: SQVTM, ANQGSEA. The CDR3 spells CSAWGQGLSGANVLTF. The CDR3, as DNA: TGCAGCGCATGGGGACAGGGTCTCTCTGGGGCCAACGTCCTGACTTTC.

There are a few counts of this clonotype. CDR3 in amino acids: CASSSPGQPQHF. CDR3 nucleotides: TGTGCCAGCAGTTCACCGGGTCAGCCCCAGCATTTT. The V gene is TRBV28, the J gene TRBJ1-5; unclear D gene. CDR3 length equals 12 residues. V lost 4 bases and J 6 bases, leaving 7 bases between the germline ends. Germline-derived CDR1 and CDR2 are MDHEN and SYDVKM.

This clonotype was counted a few times. The rearrangement uses TRBV20-1 and TRBJ2-1; no reliable D call. V gave up 4 bases and J gave up 0 bases, with 7 bases separating them. This CDR3 spans 13 amino acids. Looked up from germline, CDR1 is DFQATT and CDR2 is SNEGSKA (reference sequence). The CDR3 bases are TGCAGTGCTAACGTAGGCTCCTACAATGAGCAGTTCTTC. Protein: CSANVGSYNEQFF.

The genes are TRBV20-1 and TRBJ1-5, with 7 bases fitting TRBD1. Unmatched junction bases numbered 11, after V lost 6 bases and J lost 6 bases. The germline gives CDR1 DFQATT, CDR2 SNEGSKA (reference sequence). CDR3 size: 14 residues. The DNA of the CDR3 is TGCAGTGCGAGGGACAGACAATTGCGTCAGCCCCAGCATTTT. Translating gives CSARDRQLRQPQHF.

The sample holds a few counts of this clonotype. The V gene is TRBV6-6, the J gene TRBJ2-1, with TRBD1 identical over 9 bases. The CDR3 sequence is 13 residues long. The junction had 3 bases not matched to a gene; V was cut back by 4 bases and J by 8 bases. Per the germline V gene, CDR1 is MNHNY and CDR2 is SVGAGI (reference sequence). The CDR3 DNA is TGTGCCAGCAGTTGGGACAGGGATTATGAGCAGTTCTTC. It yields the protein CASSWDRDYEQFF.

There are a few counts of this clonotype. The chain couples TRBV20-1 to TRBJ2-2; 10 bases match TRBD1. CDR3 length: 18 amino acids. CDR1 and CDR2 (germline): DFQATT, SNEGSKA (reference sequence). V was pared by 1 base and J by 4 bases, with 12 bases of the junction left unmatched. The CDR3 DNA reads TGCAGTGCTAGAGTCCCAACCGGGACAGGGGCCTTCACCGGGGAGCTGTTTTTT. It codes for CSARVPTGTGAFTGELFF.

This clonotype was seen a handful of times. Written as DNA, the CDR3 is TGCAGTGCTAGAGTTGGGCCAGCGGGGGGGAAAGAGACCCAGTACTTC. Translation: CSARVGPAGGKETQYF. The chain carries TRBV20-1 and TRBJ2-5; 10 nucleotides agree with TRBD2. J lost 3 bases, V lost 1 base, and 8 bases had no gene match. CDR3 length equals 16 residues. Germline-derived CDR1 and CDR2 are DFQATT and SNEGSKA (reference sequence).

This clonotype was detected a few times. The chain carries TRBV29-1 and TRBJ2-7; D not certain. Germline CDR1 SQVTM, CDR2 ANQGSEA. The CDR3 runs 12 residues. Trimming took 1 base from V and 0 from J, leaving 4 bases between them. The CDR3, as DNA: TGCAGCGTTGAAGCGAGCTCCTACGAGCAGTACTTC. This translates into CSVEASSYEQYF.

This clonotype has ten or more counts. This rearrangement joins TRBV7-8 to TRBJ2-2, with 11 bases fitting TRBD2. Germline assignment: CDR1 SGHVS and CDR2 FQNEAQ. The CDR3 runs to 17 residues. With 0 bases clipped from V and 2 bases from J, the junction kept 2 bases outside the gene matches. The CDR3 reads CASSLATSGGNTGELFF. CDR3 coding DNA: TGTGCCAGCAGCTTAGCTACTAGCGGGGGTAACACCGGGGAGCTGTTTTTT.

This clonotype was counted between two and nine times. This chain connects TRBV20-1 to TRBJ2-7; the match to TRBD2 covers 11 bases. Germline V lookup: CDR1 DFQATT, CDR2 SNEGSKA (reference sequence). This CDR3 spans 17 amino acids. J lost 2 bases, V lost 1 base, and 10 bases had no gene match. CDR3 nucleotides: TGCAGTGCTAGAGCTTCACTAGCGGGAGCTTCCCCCTACGAGCAGTACTTC. Protein: CSARASLAGASPYEQYF.

This clonotype appeared many times. The chain has TRBV6-2 or TRBV6-3 and TRBJ2-4, with a tentative D call TRBD2 (5 bases). Trimming took 6 bases from V and 1 from J, leaving 19 bases between them. This CDR3 comprises 17 residues. Germline values: CDR1 MNHEY, CDR2 SVGEGT. The CDR3 reads CASSPERGFWAKNIQYF. In nucleotides, the CDR3 is TGTGCCAGCAGCCCCGAGCGCGGGTTTTGGGCCAAAAACATTCAGTACTTC.

This clonotype was observed a few times. V usage is TRBV6-5 and J usage is TRBJ2-1, with 10 nucleotides matching TRBD2. The length of the CDR3 is 16 residues. Germline CDR1 and CDR2: MNHEY and SVGAGI. The V and J ends lost 2 bases and 3 bases, in that order; junction bases with no gene match: 4. The CDR3 DNA reads as TGTGCCAGCAGTTACACTAGCGGGAAGTACTACAATGAGCAGTTCTTC. It encodes CASSYTSGKYYNEQFF.

The V gene is TRBV5-6, the J gene TRBJ2-3; either TRBD1 or TRBD2 may supply D (5 bases each). From germline, CDR1 is SGHDT and CDR2 YYEEEE. CDR3 size: 14 residues. The germline V and J ends were trimmed by 4 bases and 5 bases, with 14 bases remaining between them. The CDR3 DNA follows: TGTGCCAGCAGCCCCCGGGGCGCGGGAGATACGCAGTATTTT. Amino acids: CASSPRGAGDTQYF.

This clonotype showed up many times. The CDR3 coding sequence is TGTGCCAGCAGCCAGGGGACAGGCCTTCCCTATGGCTACACCTTC. As protein: CASSQGTGLPYGYTF. The genes are TRBV11-2 and TRBJ1-2, with 8 nucleotides matching TRBD1. The germline V gene encodes CDR1 SGHAT and CDR2 FQNNGV. The CDR3 runs 15 residues. Trimming at V came to 5 bases and at J to 4 bases, leaving 9 bases not matched to a gene.

This clonotype appeared many times. CDR3: CASSLKGTGEQYF. As DNA, the CDR3 is TGTGCCAGCAGCTTAAAGGGGACAGGGGAGCAGTACTTC. This sequence joins TRBV7-9 and TRBJ2-7; 9 nucleotides match TRBD1. V lost 2 bases to trimming and J lost 7 bases; unmatched junction nucleotides: 3. This CDR3 has 13 residues. Per germline, CDR1 SEHNR and CDR2 FQNEAQ (reference sequence).

This clonotype was observed a few times. The chain combines TRBV18 with TRBJ2-3; D is perhaps TRBD2 (5 bases). CDR3 length: 14 amino acids. V was pared by 3 bases and J by 6 bases, with 13 bases between. CDR1 is KGHSH, CDR2 LQKENI, per germline. CDR3 DNA: TGTGCCAGCTCACCGGTGACCGGGATGGATACGCAGTATTTT. It yields the protein CASSPVTGMDTQYF.